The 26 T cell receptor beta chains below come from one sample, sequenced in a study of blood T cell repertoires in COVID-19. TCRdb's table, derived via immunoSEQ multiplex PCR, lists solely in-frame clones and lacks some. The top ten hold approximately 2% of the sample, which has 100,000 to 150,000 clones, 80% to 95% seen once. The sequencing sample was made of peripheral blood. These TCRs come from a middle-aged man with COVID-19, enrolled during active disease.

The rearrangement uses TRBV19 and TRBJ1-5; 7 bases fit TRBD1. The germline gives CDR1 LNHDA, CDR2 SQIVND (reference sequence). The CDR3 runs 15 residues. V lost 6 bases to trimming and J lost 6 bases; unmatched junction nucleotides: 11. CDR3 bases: TGTGCCAGTAGCCTACAGGGGTTGGGACTTCAGCCCCAGCATTTT. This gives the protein CASSLQGLGLQPQHF. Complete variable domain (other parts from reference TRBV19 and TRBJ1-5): DGGITQSPKYLFRKEGQNVTLSCEQNLNHDAMYWYRQDPGQGLRLIYYSQIVNDFQKGDIAEGYSVSREKKESFPLTVTSAQKNPTAFYLCASSLQGLGLQPQHFGDGTRLSIL.

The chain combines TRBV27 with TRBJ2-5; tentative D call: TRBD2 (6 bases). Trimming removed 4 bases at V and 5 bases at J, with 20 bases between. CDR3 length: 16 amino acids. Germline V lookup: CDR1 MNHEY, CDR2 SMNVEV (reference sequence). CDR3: CASSWGGNRGDETQYF. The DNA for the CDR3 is TGTGCCAGCAGTTGGGGAGGTAATCGAGGGGATGAGACCCAGTACTTC.

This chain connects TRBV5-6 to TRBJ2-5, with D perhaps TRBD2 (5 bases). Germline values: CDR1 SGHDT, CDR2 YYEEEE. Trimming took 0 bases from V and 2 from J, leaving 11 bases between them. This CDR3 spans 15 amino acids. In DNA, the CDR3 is TGTGCCAGCAGCTTGGGAGGGCCGGCTCAAGAGACCCAGTACTTC. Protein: CASSLGGPAQETQYF.

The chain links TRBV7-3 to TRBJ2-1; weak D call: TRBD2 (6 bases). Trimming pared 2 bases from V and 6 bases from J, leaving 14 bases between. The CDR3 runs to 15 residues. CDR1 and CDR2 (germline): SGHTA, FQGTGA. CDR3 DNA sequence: TGTGCCAGCAGCTTATCGGCGGGATATATCAATGAGCAGTTCTTC. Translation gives CASSLSAGYINEQFF. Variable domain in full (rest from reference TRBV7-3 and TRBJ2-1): GAGVSQTPSNKVTEKGKYVELRCDPISGHTALYWYRQSLGQGPEFLIYFQGTGAADDSGLPNDRFFAVRPEGSVSTLKIQRTERGDSAVYLCASSLSAGYINEQFFGPGTRLTVL.

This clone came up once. CDR3: CASSLGLAYNEQFF. In nucleotides, the CDR3 is TGTGCCAGCAGCCTAGGACTAGCCTACAATGAGCAGTTCTTC. The rearrangement links TRBV3-1 (or the pseudogene TRBV3-2) to TRBJ2-1; 7 nucleotides match TRBD2. This CDR3 has 14 amino acids. Germline assignment: CDR1 LGHDT and CDR2 YNNKEL (reference sequence). J lost 2 bases, V lost 4 bases, and 2 bases had no gene match.

CDR3 sequence (DNA): TGTGCCAGCAAGGTAAGTCGGCAGGGACTATACGAGCAGTACGTC. The encoded protein is CASKVSRQGLYEQYV. The V call is TRBV21-1, the J call TRBJ2-7; the table names TRBD2, a call not compared with the DNA. TRBV21-1 is a known pseudogene. The CDR3 has 15 amino acids.

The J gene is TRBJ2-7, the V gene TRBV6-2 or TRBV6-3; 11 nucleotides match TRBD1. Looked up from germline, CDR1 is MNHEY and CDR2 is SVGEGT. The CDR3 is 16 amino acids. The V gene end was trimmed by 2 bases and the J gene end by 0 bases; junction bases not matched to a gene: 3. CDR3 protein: CASSYRGQGASYEQYF. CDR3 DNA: TGTGCCAGCAGTTACAGAGGACAGGGGGCCTCCTACGAGCAGTACTTC.

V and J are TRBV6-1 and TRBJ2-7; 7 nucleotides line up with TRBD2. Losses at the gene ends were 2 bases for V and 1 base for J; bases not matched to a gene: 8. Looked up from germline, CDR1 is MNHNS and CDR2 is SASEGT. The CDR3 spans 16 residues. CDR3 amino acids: CASSELVSGPSYEQYV. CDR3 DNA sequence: TGTGCCAGCAGTGAATTGGTTAGCGGGCCATCCTACGAGCAGTACGTC.

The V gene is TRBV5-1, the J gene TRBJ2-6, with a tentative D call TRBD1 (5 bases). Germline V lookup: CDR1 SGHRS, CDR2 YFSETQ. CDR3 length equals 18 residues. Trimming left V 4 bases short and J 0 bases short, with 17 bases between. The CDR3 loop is CASSPNPQAYSGANVLTF. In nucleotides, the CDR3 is TGCGCCAGCAGCCCGAACCCACAGGCCTACTCTGGGGCCAACGTCCTGACTTTC.

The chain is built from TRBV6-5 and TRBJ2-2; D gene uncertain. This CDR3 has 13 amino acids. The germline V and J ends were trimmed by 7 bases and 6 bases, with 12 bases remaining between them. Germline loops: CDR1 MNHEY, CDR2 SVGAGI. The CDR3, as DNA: TGTGCCAGCAAATTCGGGTCCCCCGGGGAGCTGTTTTTT. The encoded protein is CASKFGSPGELFF.

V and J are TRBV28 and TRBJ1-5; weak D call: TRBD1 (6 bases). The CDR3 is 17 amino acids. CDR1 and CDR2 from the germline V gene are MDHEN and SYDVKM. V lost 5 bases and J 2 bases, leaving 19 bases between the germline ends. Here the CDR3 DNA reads TGTGCCAGCAGTGGATACAGGGTAATTGTCGGCAATCAGCCCCAGCATTTT. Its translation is CASSGYRVIVGNQPQHF.

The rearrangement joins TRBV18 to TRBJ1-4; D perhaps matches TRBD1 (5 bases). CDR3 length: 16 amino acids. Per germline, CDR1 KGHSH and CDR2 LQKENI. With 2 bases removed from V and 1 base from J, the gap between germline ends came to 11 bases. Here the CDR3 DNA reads TGTGCCAGCTCACCAAGGAGGGGTGGAACTAATGAAAAACTGTTTTTT. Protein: CASSPRRGGTNEKLFF.

The CDR3 reads CASSIPDTKNIQYF. The CDR3, as DNA: TGTGCCAGTAGTATTCCGGACACCAAAAACATTCAGTACTTC. J is TRBJ2-4 and V is TRBV19, with D possibly being TRBD1 (5 bases). This CDR3 is 14 amino acids long. With 3 bases removed from V and 2 bases from J, the gap between germline ends came to 8 bases. Germline V gene data show CDR1 as LNHDA and CDR2 as SQIVND (reference sequence).

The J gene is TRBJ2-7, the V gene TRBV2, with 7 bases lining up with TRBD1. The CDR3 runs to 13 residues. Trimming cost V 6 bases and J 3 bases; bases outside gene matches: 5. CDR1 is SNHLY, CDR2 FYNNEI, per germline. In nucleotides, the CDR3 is TGTGCCAGCAGCCTATCAGGGGGCTACGAGCAGTACGTC. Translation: CASSLSGGYEQYV.

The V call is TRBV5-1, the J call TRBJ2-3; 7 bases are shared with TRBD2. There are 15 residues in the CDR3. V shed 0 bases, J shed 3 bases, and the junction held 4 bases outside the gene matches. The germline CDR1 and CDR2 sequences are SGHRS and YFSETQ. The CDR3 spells CASSLDAGETDTQYF. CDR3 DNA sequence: TGCGCCAGCAGCTTGGACGCGGGAGAAACAGATACGCAGTATTTT.

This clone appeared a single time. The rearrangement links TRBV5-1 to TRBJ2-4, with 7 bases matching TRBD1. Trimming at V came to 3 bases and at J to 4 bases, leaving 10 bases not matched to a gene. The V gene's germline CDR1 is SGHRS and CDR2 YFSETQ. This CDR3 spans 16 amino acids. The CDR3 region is CASSSPKQGTKNIQYF. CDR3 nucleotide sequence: TGCGCCAGCAGCTCGCCGAAACAGGGGACAAAAAACATTCAGTACTTC.

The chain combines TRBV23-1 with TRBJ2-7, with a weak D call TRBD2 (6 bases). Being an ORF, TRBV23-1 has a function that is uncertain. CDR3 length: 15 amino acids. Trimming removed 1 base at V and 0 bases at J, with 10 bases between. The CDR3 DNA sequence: TGCGCCAGCAGTCAATTTGAGACTAGCTCCTACGAGCAGTACGTC. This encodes CASSQFETSSYEQYV.

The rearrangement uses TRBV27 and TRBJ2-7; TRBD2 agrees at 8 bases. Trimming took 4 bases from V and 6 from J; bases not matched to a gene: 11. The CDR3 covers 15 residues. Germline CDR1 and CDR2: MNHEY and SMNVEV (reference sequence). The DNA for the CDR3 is TGTGCCAGCAGTTCGGGGGGGGGCGCGGGGTCCGAGCAGTACTTC. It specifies CASSSGGGAGSEQYF.

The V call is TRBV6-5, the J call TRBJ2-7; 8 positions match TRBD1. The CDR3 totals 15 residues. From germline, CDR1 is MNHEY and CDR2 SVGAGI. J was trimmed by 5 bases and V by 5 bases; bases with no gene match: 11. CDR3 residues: CASSPSRDRLNEQYV. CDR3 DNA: TGTGCCAGCAGTCCCTCCCGGGACAGGCTCAACGAGCAGTACGTC.

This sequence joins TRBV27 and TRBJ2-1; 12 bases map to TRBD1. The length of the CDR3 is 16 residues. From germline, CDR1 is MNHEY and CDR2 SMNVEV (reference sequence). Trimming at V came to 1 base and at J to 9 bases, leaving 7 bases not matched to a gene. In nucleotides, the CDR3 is TGTGCCAGCAGTTTATTTGGCGGGACAGGGGGCAGTGAGCAGTTCTTC. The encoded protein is CASSLFGGTGGSEQFF.

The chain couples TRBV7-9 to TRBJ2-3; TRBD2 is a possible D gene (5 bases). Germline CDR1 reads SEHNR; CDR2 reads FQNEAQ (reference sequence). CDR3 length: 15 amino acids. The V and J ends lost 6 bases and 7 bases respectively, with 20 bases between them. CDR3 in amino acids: CASRKGGPGSYTQYF. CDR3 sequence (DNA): TGTGCCAGCAGAAAGGGCGGGCCCGGGTCGTATACGCAGTATTTT.

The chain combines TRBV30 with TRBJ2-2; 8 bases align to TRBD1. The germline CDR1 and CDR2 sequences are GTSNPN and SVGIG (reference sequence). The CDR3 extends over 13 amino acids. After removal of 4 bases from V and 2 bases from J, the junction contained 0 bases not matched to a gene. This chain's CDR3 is CAWTGGNTGELFF. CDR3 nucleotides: TGTGCCTGGACAGGGGGCAACACCGGGGAGCTGTTTTTT.

The CDR3 DNA reads TGTGCCACGGCGGACAGGGGGGGGAACACCGGGGAGCTGTTTTTT. It yields the protein CATADRGGNTGELFF. This chain joins TRBV19 and TRBJ2-2; 10 nucleotides match TRBD1. The germline V gene encodes CDR1 LNHDA and CDR2 SQIVND (reference sequence). The V and J ends lost 10 bases and 1 base, in that order; junction bases with no gene match: 6. The CDR3 length is 15 residues.

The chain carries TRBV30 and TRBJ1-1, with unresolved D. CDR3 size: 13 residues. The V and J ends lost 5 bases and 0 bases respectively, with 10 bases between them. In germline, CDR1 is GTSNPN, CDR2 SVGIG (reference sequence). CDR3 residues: CAWCRNLNTEAFF. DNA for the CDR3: TGTGCCTGGTGCAGGAACCTGAACACTGAAGCTTTCTTT.

CDR3 sequence reads: CASSQADRSSYNEQFF. CDR3 nucleotides: TGCGCCAGCAGCCAGGCGGATCGCAGCTCCTACAATGAGCAGTTCTTC. The J gene is TRBJ2-1, the V gene TRBV4-1; unclear D gene. Germline V lookup: CDR1 MGHRA, CDR2 YSYEKL. There are 16 residues in the CDR3. Trimming removed 3 bases at V and 0 bases at J, with 12 bases between.

The CDR3 loop is CSVGGVTNTEAFF. The CDR3 DNA reads as TGCAGCGTTGGGGGGGTAACGAACACTGAAGCTTTCTTT. The rearrangement uses TRBV29-1 and TRBJ1-1; tentative D call: TRBD1 (5 bases). With 4 bases removed from V and 1 base from J, the gap between germline ends came to 10 bases. Looked up from germline, CDR1 is SQVTM and CDR2 is ANQGSEA. This CDR3 comprises 13 residues.